The 31 T cell receptor beta chains below come from one sample, sequenced in a study of OX40 agonist ivuxolimab in advanced cancers. TCRdb keeps only in-frame clones here, not all; method: immunoSEQ multiplex PCR. Here the sample spans around 60,000 clones, 85% to 95% being singletons. Sequencing used CD4+ or CD8+ T cells sorted from blood, obtained in a trial of the OX40 agonist ivuxolimab. Every receptor here comes from an adult with an advanced solid tumor such as melanoma, head and neck, liver or kidney cancer.

The J gene is TRBJ2-7, the V gene TRBV10-2; D is unresolved. Looked up from germline, CDR1 is WSHSY and CDR2 is SAAADI. The germline V and J ends were trimmed by 9 bases and 0 bases, with 18 bases remaining between them. The CDR3 runs to 15 residues. CDR3 in amino acids: CASSTPGHPSYEQYF. CDR3 in DNA: TGCGCCAGTTCGACTCCAGGCCACCCCTCCTACGAGCAGTACTTC.

This clone has more than one count but fewer than ten. V usage is TRBV29-1 and J usage is TRBJ1-1; no reliable D call. The germline V gene has CDR1 SQVTM and CDR2 ANQGSEA. V lost 4 bases, J lost 5 bases, and 5 bases lay in between. This CDR3 comprises 10 residues. CDR3: CSVGRTEAFF. The CDR3 DNA is TGCAGCGTTGGGCGGACTGAAGCTTTCTTT. Full variable domain (remainder filled in from reference TRBV29-1 and TRBJ1-1): SAVISQKPSRDICQRGTSLTIQCQVDSQVTMMFWYRQQPGQSLTLIATANQGSEATYESGFVIDKFPISRPNLTFSTLTVSNMSPEDSSIYLCSVGRTEAFFGQGTRLTVV.

The gene calls are TRBV6-9 and TRBJ2-7, with D uncertain. Germline V CDR1 and CDR2: MNHGY, SVAAGI. Deletions cut 3 bases from V and 4 bases from J, with 10 bases between. The CDR3 runs 13 residues. In DNA form, the CDR3 reads TGTGCCAGCAGTTACTCCTCTTATTACGAGCAGTACTTC. Translation gives CASSYSSYYEQYF.

The CDR3 sequence is CASTRLAGTDTQYF. DNA of the CDR3: TGTGCCAGCACCCGACTAGCGGGAACAGATACGCAGTATTTT. The rearrangement uses TRBV13 and TRBJ2-3, with 11 bases matching TRBD2. With 7 bases clipped from V and 3 bases from J, the junction kept 3 bases outside the gene matches. The CDR3 is 14 amino acids. The germline CDR1 and CDR2 sequences are PRHDT and FYEKMQ (reference sequence).

This chain joins TRBV7-3 and TRBJ2-5; D may be TRBD2 (6 bases). CDR1 is SGHTA, CDR2 FQGTGA, per germline. V lost 6 bases to trimming and J lost 4 bases, with 12 bases between them. CDR3 length: 13 residues. This CDR3 reads CASSLLAAETQYF. The CDR3 bases are TGTGCCAGCAGTTTACTAGCCGCAGAGACCCAGTACTTC.

This rearrangement joins TRBV9 to TRBJ1-5, with no clear D. There are 14 residues in the CDR3. The V gene's germline CDR1 is SGDLS and CDR2 YYNGEE. V dropped 0 bases and J dropped 6 bases, with 10 bases sitting between them. The CDR3 loop is CASSVEGEGQPQHF. The CDR3 nucleotides are TGTGCCAGCAGCGTAGAAGGAGAAGGTCAGCCCCAGCATTTT.

This rearrangement joins TRBV11-2 to TRBJ2-7; 8 bases match TRBD1. With V trimmed by 5 bases and J by 3 bases, 6 bases remained unmatched. The CDR3 is made up of 14 amino acids. The germline CDR1 and CDR2 sequences are SGHAT and FQNNGV. In DNA, the CDR3 is TGTGCCAGCAGCCCGTCGGGACAGGTCTACGAGCAGTACTTC. It translates to CASSPSGQVYEQYF.

This clone showed up just once. J is TRBJ1-1 and V is TRBV28; D is perhaps TRBD1 (5 bases). Germline V gene sequence: CDR1 MDHEN, CDR2 SYDVKM. This CDR3 contains 15 residues. Trimming took off 6 bases at V and 4 bases at J, with 18 bases between the two ends. CDR3 bases: TGTGCCAGCAGAATTCCCCGGGACCAGGGCACTGAAGCTTTCTTT. Its translation: CASRIPRDQGTEAFF.

The chain links TRBV4-1 to TRBJ2-3; D possibly matches TRBD1 or TRBD2 (5 bases each). This CDR3 contains 16 residues. Between the trimmed V and J ends, which lost 1 base and 4 bases, there was a span of 15 bases. Per germline, CDR1 MGHRA and CDR2 YSYEKL. CDR3 loop: CASSQVPRESADTQYF. CDR3 DNA sequence: TGCGCCAGCAGCCAAGTACCCAGGGAGAGCGCAGATACGCAGTATTTT.

The CDR3 bases are TGTGCCAGCAGCTTAGCGGGGGATCAGCCCCAGCATTTT. Protein: CASSLAGDQPQHF. This chain joins TRBV7-9 and TRBJ1-5, with a possible D match to TRBD1 (5 bases). CDR1 and CDR2 (germline): SEHNR, FQNEAQ (reference sequence). The CDR3 consists of 13 residues. Trimming shortened V by 0 bases and J by 5 bases, and 5 bases separated the two germline ends.

The CDR3 loop reads CASSYAWQGEGGELFF. For the CDR3, the DNA is TGTGCCAGCAGTTACGCGTGGCAGGGGGAGGGCGGGGAGCTGTTTTTT. The J gene is TRBJ2-2, the V gene TRBV6-5; tentatively, D is TRBD1 or TRBD2 (7 bases each). The CDR3 loop spans 16 amino acids. V dropped 2 bases and J dropped 7 bases, with 17 bases sitting between them. Germline V gives CDR1 MNHEY, CDR2 SVGAGI.

This rearrangement joins TRBV14 to TRBJ2-7; D tentatively fits TRBD1 or TRBD2 (5 bases each). The germline gives CDR1 SGHDN, CDR2 FVKESK. Trimming cost V 4 bases and J 4 bases, with 11 bases left between them. This CDR3 spans 13 amino acids. The CDR3 nucleotides are TGTGCCAGCAGCCTTCGGGACGGTTACGAGCAGTACTTC. This gives the protein CASSLRDGYEQYF.

The rearrangement uses TRBV5-1 and TRBJ2-3; the D is unclear. The CDR3 is made up of 12 amino acids. The germline V and J ends were trimmed by 5 bases and 5 bases, with 9 bases remaining between them. Germline CDR1 is SGHRS and CDR2 is YFSETQ. The CDR3 reads CASRGSLDTQYF. The CDR3 DNA is TGCGCCAGCAGGGGGTCCTTAGATACGCAGTATTTT. Drawing the rest from reference TRBV5-1 and TRBJ2-3, the complete variable domain is KAGVTQTPRYLIKTRGQQVTLSCSPISGHRSVSWYQQTPGQGLQFLFEYFSETQRNKGNFPGRFSGRQFSNSRSEMNVSTLELGDSALYLCASRGSLDTQYFGPGTRLTVL.

V is TRBV5-5 and J is TRBJ2-7, with 9 bases that match TRBD1. The J segment lost 2 bases and the V segment lost 4 bases, leaving 4 bases of the junction unmatched. Germline CDR1 reads SGHKS; CDR2 reads YYEKEE (reference sequence). There are 14 residues in the CDR3. This CDR3 reads CASSRDREAYEQYF. The CDR3 bases are TGTGCCAGCAGCCGGGACAGGGAAGCCTACGAGCAGTACTTC.

V usage is TRBV11-2 and J usage is TRBJ2-5; D not certain. Per germline, CDR1 SGHAT and CDR2 FQNNGV. The CDR3 runs to 15 residues. V lost 5 bases to trimming and J lost 5 bases, with 18 bases between them. The CDR3 DNA sequence: TGTGCCAGCAGCCCTGAGACGGAGCCCGAGGAGACCCAGTACTTC. As protein: CASSPETEPEETQYF.

This clone appeared once. The chain has TRBV19 and TRBJ2-7; D tentatively reads TRBD1 or TRBD2 (5 bases each). The germline gives CDR1 LNHDA, CDR2 SQIVND (reference sequence). The V gene lost 3 bases and the J gene lost 4 bases, with 10 bases spanning the gap. This CDR3 is 13 amino acids long. CDR3 residues: CASSMGEAYEQYF. The CDR3 DNA reads as TGTGCCAGTAGTATGGGGGAAGCTTACGAGCAGTACTTC.

The chain is built from TRBV14 and TRBJ1-1, with D hard to call. Trimming stripped 4 bases from V and 2 bases from J, with 5 bases between. The CDR3 spans 12 residues. Looked up from germline, CDR1 is SGHDN and CDR2 is FVKESK. CDR3: CASSLSNTEAFF. CDR3 coding DNA: TGTGCCAGCAGCCTCAGTAACACTGAAGCTTTCTTT.

The gene calls are TRBV10-1 and TRBJ2-7; 7 bases match TRBD1. V lost 4 bases and J lost 6; bases outside the gene matches: 15. The CDR3 is made up of 16 amino acids. Germline V gene lookup returns CDR1 WNHNN and CDR2 SYGVQD (reference sequence). The chain's CDR3 is CASSGTGTEKTPEQYF. The DNA of the CDR3 is TGCGCCAGCAGTGGTACCGGGACAGAGAAAACCCCCGAGCAGTACTTC.

This rearrangement joins TRBV28 to TRBJ1-3; D may be TRBD1 (6 bases). This CDR3 has 13 residues. Trimming removed 3 bases at V and 7 bases at J, with 10 bases between. Germline V gene sequence: CDR1 MDHEN, CDR2 SYDVKM. The CDR3 region is CASSFRGGNTIYF. The DNA for the CDR3 is TGTGCCAGCAGTTTCCGGGGGGGCAACACCATATATTTT.

This clone showed up just once. CDR3 amino acids: CASSLWQPNGYTF. CDR3 DNA sequence: TGTGCCAGCAGTTTATGGCAGCCCAATGGCTACACCTTC. This chain links TRBV28 with TRBJ1-2; no reliable D call. Germline CDR1 and CDR2: MDHEN and SYDVKM. The CDR3 loop spans 13 amino acids. V was clipped by 0 bases and J by 6 bases, with 8 bases between them.

The chain employs TRBV19 and TRBJ1-5, with 7 bases lining up with TRBD1. The germline CDR1 and CDR2 sequences are LNHDA and SQIVND (reference sequence). The J segment lost 0 bases and the V segment lost 5 bases, leaving 7 bases of the junction unmatched. The CDR3 has 16 amino acids. In DNA, the CDR3 is TGTGCCAGTAGTCCGACAGGGAGGGGTAGCAATCAGCCCCAGCATTTT. It is translated as CASSPTGRGSNQPQHF.

The chain joins TRBV30 to TRBJ2-2; the D is unclear. Germline V gene data show CDR1 as GTSNPN and CDR2 as SVGIG (reference sequence). The V end lost 5 bases, the J end lost 2 bases, and 15 bases lay between the germline ends. The CDR3 covers 15 residues. The CDR3: CAWGIDPPNTGELFF. DNA for the CDR3: TGTGCCTGGGGGATCGACCCCCCCAACACCGGGGAGCTGTTTTTT.

V and J are TRBV2 and TRBJ2-7; D gene ambiguous. The germline V gene has CDR1 SNHLY and CDR2 FYNNEI. The CDR3 runs 12 residues. Trimming pared 2 bases from V and 7 bases from J, leaving 9 bases between. As DNA, the CDR3 is TGTGCCAGCAGTGAAATGGTAGAAGAGCAGTACTTC. Its protein product is CASSEMVEEQYF.

The genes are TRBV7-8 and TRBJ2-5; 7 positions agree with TRBD2. V was clipped by 2 bases and J by 5 bases; unmatched bases: 11. From germline, CDR1 is SGHVS and CDR2 FQNEAQ. The CDR3 is 16 residues long. CDR3 amino acids: CASSLLGGGPWETQYF. The DNA of the CDR3 is TGTGCCAGCAGCTTACTCGGGGGAGGGCCTTGGGAGACCCAGTACTTC.

This sequence joins TRBV28 and TRBJ2-3; 8 positions match TRBD1. V dropped 1 base and J dropped 8; count of bases not matched to a gene: 2. CDR3 length: 13 amino acids. The germline gives CDR1 MDHEN, CDR2 SYDVKM. CDR3 sequence: CASSLFRGRTQYF. CDR3 in DNA: TGTGCCAGCAGTTTATTCAGGGGGCGTACGCAGTATTTT.

The V gene is TRBV6-5, the J gene TRBJ1-5; 7 bases match TRBD1. Germline CDR1 is MNHEY and CDR2 is SVGAGI. The CDR3 sequence is 15 residues long. The V and J ends lost 1 base and 5 bases, in that order; junction bases with no gene match: 5. The CDR3 coding sequence is TGTGCCAGCAGTTACTACAAGGGGGCTGATCAGCCCCAGCATTTT. Its translation is CASSYYKGADQPQHF.

The DNA for the CDR3 is TGTGCCAGCAGACACCGGGACAAACGCCAAGAGACCCAGTACTTC. This encodes CASRHRDKRQETQYF. The genes are TRBV7-2 and TRBJ2-5; perhaps TRBD1 as D (6 bases). CDR1 is SGHTA and CDR2 is FQGNSA in the germline V gene. Trimming removed 6 bases at V and 1 base at J, with 15 bases between. There are 15 residues in the CDR3.

V usage is TRBV29-1 and J usage is TRBJ2-1, with D perhaps matching TRBD2 (6 bases). The CDR3 has 12 amino acids. Germline V gene data show CDR1 as SQVTM and CDR2 as ANQGSEA. The V end was cut by 2 bases, the J end by 6 bases, with 8 bases between. DNA of the CDR3: TGCAGCGTTGAATCCGGGGGCAATGAGCAGTTCTTC. Residues: CSVESGGNEQFF.

V gene TRBV19 combines with J gene TRBJ1-1; 7 positions agree with TRBD1. This CDR3 region has 14 residues. Per the germline V gene, CDR1 is LNHDA and CDR2 is SQIVND (reference sequence). The V gene end was trimmed by 4 bases and the J gene end by 3 bases; junction bases not matched to a gene: 5. The CDR3 is CASSRQGGDTEAFF. Written as DNA, the CDR3 is TGTGCCAGTAGTAGACAGGGAGGGGACACTGAAGCTTTCTTT.

The chain couples TRBV6-6 to TRBJ2-7; TRBD1 matches 7 bases. The CDR3 covers 12 residues. CDR1 is MNHNY, CDR2 SVGAGI, per germline (reference sequence). V gave up 4 bases and J gave up 5 bases; unmatched junction bases: 2. The CDR3 is CASSSQGDEQYF. The CDR3 bases are TGTGCCAGCAGTTCCCAGGGGGACGAGCAGTACTTC.

V is TRBV28 and J is TRBJ2-7; 9 nucleotides align to TRBD1. The germline V gene has CDR1 MDHEN and CDR2 SYDVKM. V shed 6 bases, J shed 2 bases, and the junction held 5 bases outside the gene matches. There are 14 residues in the CDR3. The CDR3 loop is CASSLGQGPYEQYF. CDR3 nucleotides: TGTGCCAGCAGCTTGGGACAGGGCCCCTACGAGCAGTACTTC.